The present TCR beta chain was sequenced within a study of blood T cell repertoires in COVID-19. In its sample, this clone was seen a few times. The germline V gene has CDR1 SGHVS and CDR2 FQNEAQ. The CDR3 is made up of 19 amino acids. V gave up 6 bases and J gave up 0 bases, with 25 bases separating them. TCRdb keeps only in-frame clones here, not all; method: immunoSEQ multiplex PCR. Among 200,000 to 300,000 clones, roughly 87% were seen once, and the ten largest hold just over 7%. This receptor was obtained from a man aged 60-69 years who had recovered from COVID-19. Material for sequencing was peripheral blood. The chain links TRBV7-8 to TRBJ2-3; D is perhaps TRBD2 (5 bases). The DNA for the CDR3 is TGTGCCAGCAGAATACCGGGGAGAGCCTTGAAAACTAGCACAGATACGCAGTATTTT. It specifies CASRIPGRALKTSTDTQYF.